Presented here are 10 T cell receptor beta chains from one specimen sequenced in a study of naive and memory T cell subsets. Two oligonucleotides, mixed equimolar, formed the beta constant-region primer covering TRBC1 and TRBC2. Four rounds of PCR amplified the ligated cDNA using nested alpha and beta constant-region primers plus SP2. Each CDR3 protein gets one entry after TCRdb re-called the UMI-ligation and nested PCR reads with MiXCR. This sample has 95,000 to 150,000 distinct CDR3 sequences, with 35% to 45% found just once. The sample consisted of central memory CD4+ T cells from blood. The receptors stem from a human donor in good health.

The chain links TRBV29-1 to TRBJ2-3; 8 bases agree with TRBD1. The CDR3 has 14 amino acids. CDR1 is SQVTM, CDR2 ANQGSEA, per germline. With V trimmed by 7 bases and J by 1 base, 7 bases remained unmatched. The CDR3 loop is CSARTGTRTDTQYF. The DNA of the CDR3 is TGCAGCGCTAGGACAGGGACACGCACAGATACGCAGTATTTT.

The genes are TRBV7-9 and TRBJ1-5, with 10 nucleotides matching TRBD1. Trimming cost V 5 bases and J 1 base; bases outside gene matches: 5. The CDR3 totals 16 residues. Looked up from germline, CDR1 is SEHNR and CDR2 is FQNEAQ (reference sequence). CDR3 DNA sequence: TGTGCCAGCAGCACCGGGACAGGGGCCAGCAATCAGCCCCAGCATTTT. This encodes CASSTGTGASNQPQHF.

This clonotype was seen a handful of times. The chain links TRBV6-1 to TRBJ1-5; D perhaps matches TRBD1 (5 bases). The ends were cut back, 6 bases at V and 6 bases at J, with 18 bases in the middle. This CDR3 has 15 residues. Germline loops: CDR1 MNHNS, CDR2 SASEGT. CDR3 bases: TGTGCCAGCAGGCCCATTGGGGCTGGAGGTCAGCCCCAGCATTTT. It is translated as CASRPIGAGGQPQHF.

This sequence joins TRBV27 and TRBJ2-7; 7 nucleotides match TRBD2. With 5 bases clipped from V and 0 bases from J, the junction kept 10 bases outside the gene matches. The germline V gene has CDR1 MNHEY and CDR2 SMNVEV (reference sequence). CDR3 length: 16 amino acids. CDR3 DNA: TGTGCCAGCAGTCCCGCCGGGGCGGGGGACTCCTACGAGCAGTACTTC. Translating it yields CASSPAGAGDSYEQYF.

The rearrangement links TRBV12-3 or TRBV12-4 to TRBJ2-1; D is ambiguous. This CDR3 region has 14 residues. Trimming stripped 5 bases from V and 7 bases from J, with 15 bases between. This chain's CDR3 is CASSLSLVENEQFF. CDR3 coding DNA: TGTGCCAGCAGTCTATCTTTGGTAGAAAATGAGCAGTTCTTC.

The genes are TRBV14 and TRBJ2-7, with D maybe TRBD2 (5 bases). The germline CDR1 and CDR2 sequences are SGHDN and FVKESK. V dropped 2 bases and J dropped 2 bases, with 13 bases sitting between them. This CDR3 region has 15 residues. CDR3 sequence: CASSQLSSGPYEQYF. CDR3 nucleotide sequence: TGTGCCAGCAGCCAATTGTCCAGCGGTCCCTACGAGCAGTACTTC.

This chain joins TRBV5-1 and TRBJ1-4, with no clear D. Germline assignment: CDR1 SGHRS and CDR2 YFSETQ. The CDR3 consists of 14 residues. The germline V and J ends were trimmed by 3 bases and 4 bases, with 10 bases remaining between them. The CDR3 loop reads CASSSGSGNEKLFF. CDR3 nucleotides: TGCGCCAGCAGCTCGGGAAGCGGTAATGAAAAACTGTTTTTT.

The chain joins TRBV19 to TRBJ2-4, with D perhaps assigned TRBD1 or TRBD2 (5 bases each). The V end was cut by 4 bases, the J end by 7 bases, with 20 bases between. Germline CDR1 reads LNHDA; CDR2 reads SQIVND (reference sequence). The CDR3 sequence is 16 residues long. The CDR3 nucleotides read TGTGCCAGTAGTAACCCGGGGCATACCTTAGATAACATTCAGTACTTC. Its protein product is CASSNPGHTLDNIQYF.

The chain's CDR3 is CASSLSERRTGFYEQYF. CDR3 in DNA: TGTGCCAGCAGTTTATCCGAAAGGCGGACAGGTTTCTACGAGCAGTACTTC. The chain recombines TRBV27 with TRBJ2-7; 7 bases are shared with TRBD1. The CDR3 contains 17 residues. CDR1 is MNHEY, CDR2 SMNVEV, per germline (reference sequence). V was clipped by 0 bases and J by 3 bases; unmatched bases: 11.

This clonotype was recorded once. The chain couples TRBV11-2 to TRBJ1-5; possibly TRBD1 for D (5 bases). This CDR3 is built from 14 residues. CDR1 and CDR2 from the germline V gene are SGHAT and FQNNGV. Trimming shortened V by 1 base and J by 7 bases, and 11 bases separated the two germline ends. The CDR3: CASSLAAGKQPQHF. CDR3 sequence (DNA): TGTGCCAGCAGCTTAGCGGCAGGGAAGCAGCCCCAGCATTTT. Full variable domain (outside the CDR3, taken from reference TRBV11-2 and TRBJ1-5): EAGVAQSPRYKIIEKRQSVAFWCNPISGHATLYWYQQILGQGPKLLIQFQNNGVVDDSQLPKDRFSAERLKGVDSTLKIQPAKLEDSAVYLCASSLAAGKQPQHFGDGTRLSIL.